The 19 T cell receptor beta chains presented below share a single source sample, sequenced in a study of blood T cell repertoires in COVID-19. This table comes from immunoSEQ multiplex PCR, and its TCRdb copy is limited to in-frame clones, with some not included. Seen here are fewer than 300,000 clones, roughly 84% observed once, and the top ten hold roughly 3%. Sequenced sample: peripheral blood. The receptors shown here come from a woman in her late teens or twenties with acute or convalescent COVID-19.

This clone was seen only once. The CDR3 DNA follows: TGTGCCAGCAGTCCGCCCGGGACAGGGGGTTACGAGCAGTACTTC. Residues: CASSPPGTGGYEQYF. The V gene is TRBV28, the J gene TRBJ2-7; 11 bases map to TRBD1. Trimming removed 5 bases from V and 4 bases from J; junction bases left unmatched: 7. CDR1 MDHEN and CDR2 SYDVKM come from the germline V gene. This CDR3 comprises 15 residues.

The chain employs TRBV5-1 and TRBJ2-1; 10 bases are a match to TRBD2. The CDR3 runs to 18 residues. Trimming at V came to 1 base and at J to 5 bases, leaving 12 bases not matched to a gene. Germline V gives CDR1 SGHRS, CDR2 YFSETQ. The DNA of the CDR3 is TGCGCCAGCAGCTTGACTAGCGGGGTACCCGAAGGGGACAATGAGCAGTTCTTC. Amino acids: CASSLTSGVPEGDNEQFF.

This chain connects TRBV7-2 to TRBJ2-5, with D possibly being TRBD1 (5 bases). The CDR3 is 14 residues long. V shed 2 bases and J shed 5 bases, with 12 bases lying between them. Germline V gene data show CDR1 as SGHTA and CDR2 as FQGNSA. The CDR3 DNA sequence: TGTGCCAGCAGCTTAAGTAGGGGCGCTGAGACCCAGTACTTC. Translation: CASSLSRGAETQYF.

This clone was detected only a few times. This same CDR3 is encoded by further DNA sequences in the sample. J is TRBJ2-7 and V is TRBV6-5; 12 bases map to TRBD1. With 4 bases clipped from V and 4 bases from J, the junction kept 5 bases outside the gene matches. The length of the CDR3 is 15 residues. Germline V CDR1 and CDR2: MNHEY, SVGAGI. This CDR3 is CASSSGTGGSYEQYF. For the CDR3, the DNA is TGTGCCAGCAGTTCCGGGACAGGGGGCAGTTACGAGCAGTACTTC.

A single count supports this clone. CDR3 residues: CASSEAYFAGLAKNIQYF. CDR3 sequence (DNA): TGTGCCAGCAGTGAAGCGTATTTTGCAGGGCTAGCCAAAAACATTCAGTACTTC. The chain carries TRBV6-1 and TRBJ2-4, with D possibly TRBD1 on 5 matching bases. Germline loops: CDR1 MNHNS, CDR2 SASEGT. V lost 0 bases to trimming and J lost 0 bases, with 15 bases between them. The CDR3 totals 18 residues.

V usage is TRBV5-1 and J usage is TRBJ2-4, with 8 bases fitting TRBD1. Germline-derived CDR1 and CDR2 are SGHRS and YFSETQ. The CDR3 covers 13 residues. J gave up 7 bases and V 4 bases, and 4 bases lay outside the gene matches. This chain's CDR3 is CASSPGGANIQYF. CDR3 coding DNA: TGCGCCAGCAGCCCAGGGGGCGCGAACATTCAGTACTTC.

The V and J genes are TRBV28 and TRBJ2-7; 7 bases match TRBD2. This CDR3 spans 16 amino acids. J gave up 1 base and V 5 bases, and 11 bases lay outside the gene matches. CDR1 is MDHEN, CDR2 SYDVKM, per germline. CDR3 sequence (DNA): TGTGCCAGCAGTATCGGGGTTGGGCGGGGGTCCTACGAGCAGTACTTC. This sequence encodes CASSIGVGRGSYEQYF.

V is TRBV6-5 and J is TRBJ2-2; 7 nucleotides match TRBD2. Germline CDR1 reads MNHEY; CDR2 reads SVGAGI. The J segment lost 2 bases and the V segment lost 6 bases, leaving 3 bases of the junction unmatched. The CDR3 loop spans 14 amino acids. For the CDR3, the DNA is TGTGCCAGCAGGGGGGAGGGTAACACCGGGGAGCTGTTTTTT. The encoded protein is CASRGEGNTGELFF.

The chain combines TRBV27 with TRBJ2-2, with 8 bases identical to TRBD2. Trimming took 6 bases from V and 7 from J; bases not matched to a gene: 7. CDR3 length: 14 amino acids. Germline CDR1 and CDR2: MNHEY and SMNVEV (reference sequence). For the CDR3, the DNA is TGTGCCAGCAGCGAGATCGGGACTAGCGGGGAGCTGTTTTTT. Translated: CASSEIGTSGELFF.

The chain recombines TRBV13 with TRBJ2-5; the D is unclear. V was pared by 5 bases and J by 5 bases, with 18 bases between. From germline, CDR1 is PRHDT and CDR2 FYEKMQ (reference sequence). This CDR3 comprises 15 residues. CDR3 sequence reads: CASSPRLVSWETQYF. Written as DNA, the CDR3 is TGTGCCAGCAGCCCTAGACTGGTGTCCTGGGAGACCCAGTACTTC.

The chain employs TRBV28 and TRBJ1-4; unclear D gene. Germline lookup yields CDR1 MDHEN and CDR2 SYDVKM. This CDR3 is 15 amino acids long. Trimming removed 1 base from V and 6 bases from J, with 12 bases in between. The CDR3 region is CASSLYQPADEKLFF. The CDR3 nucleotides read TGTGCCAGCAGTTTATACCAGCCCGCGGATGAAAAACTGTTTTTT.

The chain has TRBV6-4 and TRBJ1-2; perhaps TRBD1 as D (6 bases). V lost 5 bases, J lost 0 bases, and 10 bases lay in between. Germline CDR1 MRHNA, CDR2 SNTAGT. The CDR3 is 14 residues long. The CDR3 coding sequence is TGTGCCAGCAGTCCCGGACAGCCTAACTATGGCTACACCTTC. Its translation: CASSPGQPNYGYTF.

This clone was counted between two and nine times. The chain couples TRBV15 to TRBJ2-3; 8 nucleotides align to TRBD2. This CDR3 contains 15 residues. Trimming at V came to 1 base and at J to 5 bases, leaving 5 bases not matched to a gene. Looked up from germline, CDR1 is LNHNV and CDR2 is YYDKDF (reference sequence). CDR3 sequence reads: CATSRAPGLVDTQYF. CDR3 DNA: TGTGCCACCAGCAGAGCTCCGGGACTAGTAGATACGCAGTATTTT. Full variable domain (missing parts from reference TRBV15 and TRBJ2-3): DAMVIQNPRYQVTQFGKPVTLSCSQTLNHNVMYWYQQKSSQAPKLLFHYYDKDFNNEADTPDNFQSRRPNTSFCFLDIRSPGLGDTAMYLCATSRAPGLVDTQYFGPGTRLTVL.

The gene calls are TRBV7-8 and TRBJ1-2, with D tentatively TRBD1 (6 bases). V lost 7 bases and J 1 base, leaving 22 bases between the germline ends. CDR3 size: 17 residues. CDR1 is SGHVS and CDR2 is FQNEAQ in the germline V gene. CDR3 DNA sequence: TGTGCCAGCAACAGTCTAGGGGGGGGCAGGGATAACTATGGCTACACCTTC. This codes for CASNSLGGGRDNYGYTF.

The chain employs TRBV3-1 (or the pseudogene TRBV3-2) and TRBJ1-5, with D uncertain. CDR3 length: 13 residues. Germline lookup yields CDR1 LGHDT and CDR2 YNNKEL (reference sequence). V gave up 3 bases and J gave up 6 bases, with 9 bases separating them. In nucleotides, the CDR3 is TGTGCCAGCAGCCAGGAGGGTGCTCAGCCCCAGCATTTT. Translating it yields CASSQEGAQPQHF.

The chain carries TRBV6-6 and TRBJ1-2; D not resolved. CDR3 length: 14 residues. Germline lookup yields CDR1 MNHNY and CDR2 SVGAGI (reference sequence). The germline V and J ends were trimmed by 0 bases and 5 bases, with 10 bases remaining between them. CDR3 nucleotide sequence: TGTGCCAGCAGTTACTCCCTAGACCCTTATGGCTACACCTTC. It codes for CASSYSLDPYGYTF.

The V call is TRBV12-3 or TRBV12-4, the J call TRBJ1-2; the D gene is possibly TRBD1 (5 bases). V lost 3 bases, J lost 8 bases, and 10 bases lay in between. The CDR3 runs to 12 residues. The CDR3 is CASSFSGFGYTF. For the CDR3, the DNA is TGTGCCAGCAGTTTCTCAGGGTTCGGCTACACCTTC.

The CDR3, as DNA: TGTGCCAGCTCCCGAAGAGCCCTAGCGGGCGAACGGTCGGACGAGCAGTACTTC. Protein sequence: CASSRRALAGERSDEQYF. The V and J genes are TRBV18 and TRBJ2-7, with TRBD2 identical over 8 bases. Germline V gene lookup returns CDR1 KGHSH and CDR2 LQKENI. The J segment lost 5 bases and the V segment lost 6 bases, leaving 21 bases of the junction unmatched. This CDR3 region has 18 residues.

The CDR3 loop reads CASSLTSLGTDTQYF. CDR3 coding DNA: TGTGCCAGCAGCTTAACTAGCCTGGGCACAGATACGCAGTATTTT. The V gene is TRBV7-3, the J gene TRBJ2-3; D uncertain. Trimming cost V 0 bases and J 1 base, with 8 bases left between them. Germline V CDR1 and CDR2: SGHTA, FQGTGA. This CDR3 is built from 15 residues.